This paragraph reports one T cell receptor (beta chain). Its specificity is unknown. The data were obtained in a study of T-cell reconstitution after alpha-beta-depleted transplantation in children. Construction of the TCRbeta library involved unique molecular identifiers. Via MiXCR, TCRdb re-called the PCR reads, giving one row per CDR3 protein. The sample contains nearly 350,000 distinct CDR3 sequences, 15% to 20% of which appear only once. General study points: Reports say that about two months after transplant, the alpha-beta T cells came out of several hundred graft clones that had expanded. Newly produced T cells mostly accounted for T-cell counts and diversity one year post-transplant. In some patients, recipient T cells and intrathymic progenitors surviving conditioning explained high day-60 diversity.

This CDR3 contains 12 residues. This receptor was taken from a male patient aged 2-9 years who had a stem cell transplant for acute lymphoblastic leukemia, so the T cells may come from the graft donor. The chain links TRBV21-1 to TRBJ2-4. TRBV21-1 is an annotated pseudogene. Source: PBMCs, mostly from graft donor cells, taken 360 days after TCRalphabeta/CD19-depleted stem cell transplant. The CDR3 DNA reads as TGTGCCAGCCCCGTAGCCAAAAACATTCAGTACTTC. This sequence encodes CASPVAKNIQYF.